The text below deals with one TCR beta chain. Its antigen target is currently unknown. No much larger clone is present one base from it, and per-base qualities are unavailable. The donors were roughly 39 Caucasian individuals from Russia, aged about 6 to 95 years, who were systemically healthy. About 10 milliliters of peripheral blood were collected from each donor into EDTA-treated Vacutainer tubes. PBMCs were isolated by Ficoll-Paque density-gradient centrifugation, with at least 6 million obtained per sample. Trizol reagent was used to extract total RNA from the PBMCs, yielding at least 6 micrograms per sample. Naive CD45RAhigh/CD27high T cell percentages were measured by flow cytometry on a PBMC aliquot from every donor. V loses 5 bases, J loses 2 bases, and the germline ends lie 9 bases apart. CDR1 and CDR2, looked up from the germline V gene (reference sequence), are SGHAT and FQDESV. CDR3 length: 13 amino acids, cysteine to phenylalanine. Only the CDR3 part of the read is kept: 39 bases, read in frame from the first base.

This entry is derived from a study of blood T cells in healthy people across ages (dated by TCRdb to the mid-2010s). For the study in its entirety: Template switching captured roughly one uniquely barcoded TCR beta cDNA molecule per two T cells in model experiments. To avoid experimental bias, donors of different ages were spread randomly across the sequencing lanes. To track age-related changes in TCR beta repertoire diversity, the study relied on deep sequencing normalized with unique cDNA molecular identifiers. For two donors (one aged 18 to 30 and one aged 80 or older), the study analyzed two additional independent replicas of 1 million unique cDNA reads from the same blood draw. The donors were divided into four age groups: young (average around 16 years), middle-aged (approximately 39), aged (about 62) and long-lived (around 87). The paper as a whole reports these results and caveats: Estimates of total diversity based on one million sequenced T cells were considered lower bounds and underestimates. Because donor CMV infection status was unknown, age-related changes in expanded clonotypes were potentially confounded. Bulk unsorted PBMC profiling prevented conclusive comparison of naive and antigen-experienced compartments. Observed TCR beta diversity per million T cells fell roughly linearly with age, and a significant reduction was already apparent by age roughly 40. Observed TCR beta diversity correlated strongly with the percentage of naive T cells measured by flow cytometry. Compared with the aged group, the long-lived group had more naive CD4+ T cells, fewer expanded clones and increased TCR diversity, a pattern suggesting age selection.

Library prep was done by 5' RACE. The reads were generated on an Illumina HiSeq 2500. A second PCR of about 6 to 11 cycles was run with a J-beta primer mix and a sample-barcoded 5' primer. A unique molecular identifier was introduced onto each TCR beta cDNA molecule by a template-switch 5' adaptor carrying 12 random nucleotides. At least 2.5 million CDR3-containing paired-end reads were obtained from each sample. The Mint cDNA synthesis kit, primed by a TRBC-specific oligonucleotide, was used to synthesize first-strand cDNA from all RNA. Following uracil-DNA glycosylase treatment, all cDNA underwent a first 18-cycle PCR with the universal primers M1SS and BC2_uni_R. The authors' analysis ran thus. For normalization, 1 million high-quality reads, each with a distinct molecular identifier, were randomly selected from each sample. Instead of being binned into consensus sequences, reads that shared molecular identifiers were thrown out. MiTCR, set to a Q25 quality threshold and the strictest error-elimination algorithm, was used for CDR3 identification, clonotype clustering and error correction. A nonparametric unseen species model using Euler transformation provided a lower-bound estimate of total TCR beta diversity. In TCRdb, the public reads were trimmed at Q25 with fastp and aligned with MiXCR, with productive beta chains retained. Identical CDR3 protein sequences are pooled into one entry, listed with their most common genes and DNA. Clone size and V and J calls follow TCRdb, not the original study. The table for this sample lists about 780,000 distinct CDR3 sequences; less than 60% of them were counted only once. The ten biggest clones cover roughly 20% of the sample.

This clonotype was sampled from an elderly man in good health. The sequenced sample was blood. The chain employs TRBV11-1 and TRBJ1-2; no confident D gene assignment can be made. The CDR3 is CASSPQENYGYTF. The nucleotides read TGTGCCAGCAGCCCCCAAGAGAACTATGGCTACACCTTC.